The clone carrying this TCR beta chain was counted a single time. The data originate from a study of blood T cell repertoires in COVID-19. Study in general: Donors of Cohort 3 who recovered were those that had two negative PCRs, clearance, or symptom resolution.

Participant reports of clinical history set cohort assignment. Method: immunoSEQ multiplex PCR; TCRdb's copy keeps in-frame clones and lacks some. This table has a few hundred thousand clones, around 87% appearing once. Sequenced material: PBMCs or T cells enriched from blood (not recorded which). The sequence derives from a man in his forties in a cohort exposed to, infected with or recovered from COVID-19 (not recorded which).

CDR3 sequence: CAISEGRVNADTQYF. CDR3 nucleotides: TGTGCCATCAGTGAGGGCAGGGTGAACGCAGATACGCAGTATTTT. The J gene is TRBJ2-3, the V gene TRBV10-3; D perhaps matches TRBD1 (5 bases). This CDR3 spans 15 amino acids. The ends were cut back, 2 bases at V and 4 bases at J, with 13 bases in the middle. CDR1 and CDR2 from the germline V gene are ENHRY and SYGVKD.